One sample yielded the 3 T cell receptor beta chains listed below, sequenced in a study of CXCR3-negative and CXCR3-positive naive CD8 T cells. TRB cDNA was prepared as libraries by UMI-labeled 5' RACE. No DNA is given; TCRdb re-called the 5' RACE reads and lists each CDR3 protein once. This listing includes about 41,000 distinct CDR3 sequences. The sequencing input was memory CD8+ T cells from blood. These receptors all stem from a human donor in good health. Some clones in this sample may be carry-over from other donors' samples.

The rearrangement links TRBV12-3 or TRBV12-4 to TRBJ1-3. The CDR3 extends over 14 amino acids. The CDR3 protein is CASTVQVSGNTIYF.

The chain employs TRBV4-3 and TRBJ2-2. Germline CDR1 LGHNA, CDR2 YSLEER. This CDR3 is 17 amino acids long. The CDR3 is CASSQDLPFSNTGELFF.

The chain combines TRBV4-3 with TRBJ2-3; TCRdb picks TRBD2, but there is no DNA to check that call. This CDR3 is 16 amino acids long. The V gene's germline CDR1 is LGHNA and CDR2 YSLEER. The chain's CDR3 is CASSPRVAGDTDTQYF.